This is a list of T cell receptor beta chains from one sample in a study of OX40 agonist ivuxolimab in advanced cancers. Here immunoSEQ multiplex PCR was the method, and the copy in TCRdb shows in-frame clones only, minus some. The sample shows over 55,000 clones, around 80% of them seen only once. The sequences come from CD4+ or CD8+ T cells sorted from blood, collected in a trial of the OX40 agonist ivuxolimab. Every receptor here comes from an adult with an advanced solid tumor such as melanoma, head and neck, liver or kidney cancer. Both conserved end residues are trimmed from each CDR3. The order of the fields is D gene, CDR3 length, V gene, CDR3 protein. A D gene is named only where the DNA matches it firmly.

.,11,TRBV18,ASSRTDGTEAF
.,14,TRBV30,AWSVLGGPSYNEQF
TRBD1,15,TRBV19,ASSTRQGYLRDQPQH
TRBD2,12,TRBV7-2,ASGGRGGLDTQY
TRBD2,11,TRBV5-4,ASSGGLAREQF
.,12,TRBV6-5,ASSPRTAPGELF
.,10,TRBV6-5,ASRADTETQY
.,12,TRBV28,ASSKLGDTGELF
.,14,TRBV7-9,ASSPRSLLSYNEQF
.,11,TRBV7-2,ASSLDRFYEQY
.,13,TRBV19,ASTQGRTHQETQY
.,13,TRBV19,ASSRPDTFLYGYT
.,14,TRBV4-2,ASSQDLGGVKNIQY
.,11,TRBV28,ASSRISNQPQH
.,12,TRBV4-2,ASSQDTSSDGAF
.,13,TRBV28,ASSLFEKGSKTQY
.,11,TRBV7-2,ASSLDGTYEQY
.,13,TRBV5-4,ASSLVPGVNEKLF
.,12,TRBV5-4,ASTSPGVQETQY
.,13,TRBV28,ASSLRGFGNQPQH
.,13,TRBV27,ASSPVGPNTGELF
.,14,TRBV5-6,ASIPRGWRSTDTQY
.,13,TRBV21-1,ASSKASGGIRTQY
.,12,TRBV2,ATLGTSSSYEQY
TRBD2,14,TRBV5-1,ASSLEAGGYTDTQY
.,12,TRBV4-1,ASSQDLTNTEAF
TRBD1,13,TRBV5-5,ASISTRTGNTEAF
TRBD1,13,TRBV27,ASSLWDRGPGELF
.,13,TRBV5-1,ASSLSGEGTQPQH
.,11,TRBV5-4,ASSFFGTYEQY
.,12,TRBV7-9,ASSEAYSNQPQH
TRBD1,11,TRBV23-1,ASSHAGGTEAF
.,12,TRBV6-5,ASSLRQHSYEQY
.,13,TRBV6-5,ASRPDGYSGNTIY
.,14,TRBV9,ASSVAWGGANEKLF
TRBD2,12,TRBV10-2,ASRPSGRGVEQF